These 13 T cell receptor beta chains were all obtained from the same sample, sequenced in a study of tumor and adjacent non-tumor tissue in lung cancer. No cell sorting was done before RNA was extracted from the tissue. A modified ARM-PCR protocol with three rounds of nested PCR amplified TCRbeta. Via MiXCR, TCRdb re-called the multiplex PCR reads, giving one row per CDR3 protein. This table holds around 140,000 distinct CDR3 sequences, roughly 70% found once. What was sequenced was lung tumor tissue. These receptors all come from a man in his 60s with small cell lung cancer.

This clonotype was detected once. Relative to the germline gene, one junction end is altered; a read error may explain this. The V call is TRBV20-1, the J call TRBJ2-1; no clear D gene. Germline V gene sequence: CDR1 DFQATT, CDR2 SNEGSKA (reference sequence). The CDR3 length is 14 residues. In DNA, the CDR3 is TGCAATGCTAGTCGCCAGGTAGTCGCCAATGAGCAGTTCTTC. Residues: CNASRQVVANEQFF.

The table lists this clonotype with a count of one. Germline and junction disagree at one end, which may indicate a read error. V gene TRBV12-3 or TRBV12-4 combines with J gene TRBJ1-2; D may be TRBD1 (6 bases). The CDR3 consists of 14 residues. As DNA, the CDR3 is TGTGCCAGCAGTGGGGGACACGCTAACTATGTCTACACCTTC. Amino acid sequence: CASSGGHANYVYTF.

Notes on this clonotype: A read error is likely, as this CDR3 ends without the conserved phenylalanine or tryptophan. The rearrangement joins TRBV6-1 to TRBJ2-2; the D gene is possibly TRBD2 (5 bases). The CDR3 spans 14 residues. The germline gives CDR1 MNHNS, CDR2 SASEGT. V lost 4 bases to trimming and J lost 6 bases, with 12 bases between them. The CDR3 region has the DNA TGTGCCAGCAGTGTTGCGGAGGTCGCCGGGGAGCTGTTTTTA. As protein: CASSVAEVAGELFL.

This chain uses TRBV6-1 with TRBJ2-3; maybe TRBD2 (6 bases). Germline assignment: CDR1 MNHNS and CDR2 SASEGT. V gave up 8 bases and J gave up 6 bases, with 24 bases separating them. The CDR3 totals 16 residues. Here the CDR3 reads CASCVAWGVQYDTQYF. DNA for the CDR3: TGTGCCAGCTGTGTAGCTTGGGGGGTTCAATACGATACGCAGTATTTT.

Concerning this clonotype itself: A read error is likely, as this CDR3 ends without the conserved phenylalanine or tryptophan. For the CDR3, the DNA is TGTACCAGCAGCTTAGAAGGAGGCACTGAAGCTTTCCTT. Residues: CTSSLEGGTEAFL. V gene TRBV11-3 combines with J gene TRBJ1-1; D unresolved. CDR3 length equals 13 residues. Germline assignment: CDR1 SGHNT and CDR2 YENEEA.

V and J are TRBV20-1 and TRBJ2-3; 8 bases align to TRBD2. The CDR3 has 15 residues. Germline CDR1 and CDR2: DFQATT and SNEGSKA (reference sequence). V dropped 8 bases and J dropped 3; count of bases not matched to a gene: 13. The CDR3 bases are TGCAGTACCTCGGGAAGGCTAGCGGGTACAGATACGCAGTATTTT. It is translated as CSTSGRLAGTDTQYF.

A few counts support this clonotype. The gene calls are TRBV5-6 and TRBJ2-5; either TRBD1 or TRBD2 may supply D (5 bases each). V was pared by 7 bases and J by 9 bases, with 22 bases between. There are 14 residues in the CDR3. Germline V gene data show CDR1 as SGHDT and CDR2 as YYEEEE. The CDR3 nucleotides read TGTGCCAGCCGCCGGAGAGCTGGGGGTGAGGCCCAGTACTTC. Its protein is CASRRRAGGEAQYF.

This clonotype was picked up a small number of times. The chain has TRBV10-2 and TRBJ2-2, with D perhaps TRBD2 (6 bases). With 8 bases removed from V and 2 bases from J, the gap between germline ends came to 18 bases. The CDR3 is 16 residues long. The germline V gene encodes CDR1 WSHSY and CDR2 SAAADI. CDR3 in amino acids: CASRGGELANTGELFF. The CDR3 DNA sequence: TGCGCCAGCCGTGGAGGGGAATTAGCTAACACCGGGGAGCTGTTTTTT.

A remark on this clonotype: An end of the junction differs from the germline gene, which may be a read error. This rearrangement joins TRBV20-1 to TRBJ1-1; no definite D call. Germline V lookup: CDR1 DFQATT, CDR2 SNEGSKA (reference sequence). The CDR3 length is 12 residues. The CDR3, as DNA: TGCAGTCCTAGAGAGGGAGGCATTGAAGCTTTCTTT. Its translation: CSPREGGIEAFF.

As for this clonotype: Compared with germline, one end of the junction differs, possibly owing to a read error. V usage is TRBV7-9 and J usage is TRBJ1-1; D not resolved. The CDR3 covers 14 residues. Germline V gene sequence: CDR1 SEHNR, CDR2 FQNEAQ (reference sequence). The DNA for the CDR3 is TGTGACAGCGATCCTGTTTTTGATACACCCGAAGCTTTCTTT. The encoded protein is CDSDPVFDTPEAFF.

Concerning this clonotype: A read error may produce the germline difference seen at one junction end. The gene calls are TRBV6-6 and TRBJ1-6, with D unclear. The CDR3 length is 17 residues. The germline V gene has CDR1 MNHNY and CDR2 SVGAGI (reference sequence). The CDR3 DNA sequence: TGTGCCAGCAATGGGGTACGGGGAATCGGCTATAATTCACCCCTCCACTTC. Amino acid sequence: CASNGVRGIGYNSPLHF.

The rearrangement joins TRBV4-2 to TRBJ2-5; 11 bases line up with TRBD2. The CDR3 length is 18 residues. Trimming at V came to 0 bases and at J to 0 bases, leaving 6 bases not matched to a gene. CDR1 is LGHNA, CDR2 YNFKEQ, per germline. The CDR3 region is CASSQDPTSGRNQETQYF. The DNA for the CDR3 is TGTGCCAGCAGCCAAGATCCCACTAGCGGGAGAAACCAAGAGACCCAGTACTTC.

This clonotype was seen ten or more times. The chain carries TRBV4-1 and TRBJ2-1; D unclear. The CDR3 totals 17 residues. Germline values: CDR1 MGHRA, CDR2 YSYEKL. Trimming stripped 0 bases from V and 7 bases from J, with 19 bases between. CDR3 protein: CASSQELSPLIRNEQFF. The CDR3, as DNA: TGCGCCAGCAGCCAAGAACTCTCGCCTCTAATAAGGAATGAGCAGTTCTTC.